The clone carrying this T cell receptor beta chain was recorded many times. The antigen is not known. CDR3 length: 14 residues. Trimming removed 6 bases from V and 2 bases from J, with 12 bases in between. Per the germline V gene, CDR1 is SEHNR and CDR2 is FQNEAQ (reference sequence). Time point in this sample: newly diagnosed GD, antithyroid drugs for less than 3 months. Construction of the TCR library relied on RNA isolated from PBMCs. The entry originates in a study of regulatory T cells in long-lasting Graves disease. Study-wide results and caveats: With persistent disease, TRBV28, TRBJ1-2 and TRBJ2-5 were the favored segments.

Construction of the TCR beta libraries employed iRepertoire HTBI primers in conjunction with Arm-PCR of CDR3 regions. TCRdb independently ran MiXCR on the multiplex PCR reads; one entry per CDR3 protein. This table has about 450,000 distinct CDR3 sequences, about a sixth appearing once. The same specimen was also included in a second study, on T cells in Graves' hyperthyroidism and ophthalmopathy. According to that study: Most clonotypes that expanded in the thyroid above 0.001 also showed up in blood.

The chain combines TRBV7-9 with TRBJ2-3; D is possibly TRBD2 (6 bases). The TCR comes from a woman aged 30 to 39 with Graves disease. Specimen: peripheral blood mononuclear cells (PBMCs), collected at new diagnosis, from a patient treated with antithyroid drugs. The CDR3 here is CASREWGVTDTQYF. CDR3 DNA sequence: TGTGCCAGCAGGGAATGGGGGGTCACAGATACGCAGTATTTT.